The 10 T cell receptor beta chains below all came from one sample that was sequenced in a study of T cell changes during pregnancy in multiple sclerosis. TCRdb keeps only in-frame clones here, not all; method: immunoSEQ multiplex PCR. Of tens of thousands of clones in the sample, 90% were seen once. The sequencing here drew on peripheral blood, taken in the first trimester of pregnancy. The receptors come from a female donor in good health, enrolled as a control in a pregnancy study.

The CDR3 here is CASSNTMQETQYF. CDR3 bases: TGCGCCAGCAGCAACACTATGCAAGAGACCCAGTACTTC. The chain joins TRBV5-1 to TRBJ2-5; D not resolved. Germline assignment: CDR1 SGHRS and CDR2 YFSETQ. This CDR3 contains 13 residues. V dropped 4 bases and J dropped 2 bases, with 9 bases sitting between them.

The gene calls are TRBV11-2 and TRBJ1-4; 7 positions match TRBD1. Germline lookup yields CDR1 SGHAT and CDR2 FQNNGV. CDR3 length: 14 amino acids. Trimming took 5 bases from V and 8 from J; bases not matched to a gene: 8. The CDR3 DNA reads as TGTGCCAGCAGCAAGACAGCCAGGGGGGAAAAACTGTTTTTT. It translates to CASSKTARGEKLFF. The full variable domain, completed using reference TRBV11-2 and TRBJ1-4, is EAGVAQSPRYKIIEKRQSVAFWCNPISGHATLYWYQQILGQGPKLLIQFQNNGVVDDSQLPKDRFSAERLKGVDSTLKIQPAKLEDSAVYLCASSKTARGEKLFFGSGTQLSVL.

The chain employs TRBV9 and TRBJ2-1, with TRBD1 matching over 9 bases. V was pared by 4 bases and J by 7 bases, with 9 bases of the junction left unmatched. Looked up from germline, CDR1 is SGDLS and CDR2 is YYNGEE. This CDR3 region has 15 residues. The CDR3 DNA is TGTGCCAGCAGCCCCAGGGACAGGGAGTTTAATGAGCAGTTCTTC. This gives the protein CASSPRDREFNEQFF.

In regard to this clone: The junction differs from germline at one of its ends, possibly a read error. The genes are TRBV6-5 and TRBJ2-2, with TRBD1 identical over 7 bases. The CDR3 length is 16 residues. The germline gives CDR1 MNHEY, CDR2 SVGAGI. CDR3 residues: CASTYADRDPTGELFF. CDR3 DNA: TGTGCCAGCACTTACGCCGACAGGGATCCTACCGGGGAGCTGTTTTTT.

The V gene is TRBV9, the J gene TRBJ2-1; no firm D call. This CDR3 has 17 amino acids. Germline V gives CDR1 SGDLS, CDR2 YYNGEE. Trimming cost V 4 bases and J 0 bases, with 17 bases left between them. The CDR3 DNA reads TGTGCCAGCAGCCCTCACATGGCGGTGAGCTCCTACAATGAGCAGTTCTTC. Translating gives CASSPHMAVSSYNEQFF.

The chain uses TRBV7-9 and TRBJ1-4, with 7 bases that match TRBD1. The V segment lost 5 bases and the J segment 0 bases; nucleotides outside the gene matches: 6. Germline assignment: CDR1 SEHNR and CDR2 FQNEAQ (reference sequence). The CDR3 loop spans 16 amino acids. CDR3 sequence: CASSPRQGTTNEKLFF. CDR3 sequence (DNA): TGTGCCAGCAGCCCTCGACAGGGAACAACTAATGAAAAACTGTTTTTT.

The chain couples TRBV10-3 to TRBJ2-7; D might be TRBD1 (5 bases). Trimming pared 6 bases from V and 1 base from J, leaving 7 bases between. This CDR3 has 12 residues. CDR1 and CDR2 (germline): ENHRY, SYGVKD. CDR3 residues: CAIRTESYEQYF. The CDR3 nucleotides are TGTGCCATCAGGACAGAGTCCTACGAGCAGTACTTC.

This clone came up once. The genes are TRBV28 and TRBJ2-7, with D uncertain. The CDR3 totals 13 residues. V shed 2 bases and J shed 7 bases, with 12 bases lying between them. Germline values: CDR1 MDHEN, CDR2 SYDVKM. The CDR3 sequence: CASSLMTPQEQYF. For the CDR3, the DNA is TGTGCCAGCAGTTTAATGACTCCCCAGGAGCAGTACTTC.

The chain carries TRBV27 and TRBJ2-5; 9 nucleotides agree with TRBD2. There are 16 residues in the CDR3. Looked up from germline, CDR1 is MNHEY and CDR2 is SMNVEV (reference sequence). The V gene end was trimmed by 0 bases and the J gene end by 5 bases; junction bases not matched to a gene: 7. CDR3 loop: CASSLSLAGPLETQYF. CDR3 bases: TGTGCCAGCAGTTTATCCCTAGCGGGACCTTTGGAGACCCAGTACTTC.

The chain employs TRBV27 and TRBJ2-7; tentative D call: TRBD2 (6 bases). The ends were cut back, 7 bases at V and 0 bases at J, with 10 bases in the middle. CDR1 MNHEY and CDR2 SMNVEV come from the germline V gene (reference sequence). The CDR3 is 13 residues long. CDR3: CASKVGGSYEQYF. CDR3 nucleotide sequence: TGTGCCAGCAAAGTCGGGGGCTCCTACGAGCAGTACTTC.